This paragraph reports one TCR beta chain. Sequenced by immunoSEQ multiplex PCR; TCRdb stores in-frame clones only, minus some. The sample holds roughly 100,000 clones, approximately 84% seen once. The data were obtained in a study of blood T cell repertoires in COVID-19. Study-level background: Collection of acute and convalescent COVID-19 samples took place in the United States, Italy and Spain.

The receptor was derived from a man between 70 and 80 years old with acute or convalescent COVID-19. The sequencing sample was made of peripheral blood.

CDR3: CASSQDRTGNTEAFF. In nucleotides, the CDR3 is TGTGCCAGCAGCCAAGACCGGACAGGGAACACTGAAGCTTTCTTT. This chain links TRBV3-1 (or the pseudogene TRBV3-2) with TRBJ1-1, with TRBD1 matching 7 bases. Germline CDR1 reads LGHDT; CDR2 reads YNNKEL (reference sequence). After removal of 0 bases from V and 1 base from J, the junction contained 2 bases not matched to a gene. This CDR3 spans 15 amino acids.